This T cell receptor beta chain was found in a study of CD8 T cells in ankylosing spondylitis. Study observations and caveats: The study looked at matched synovial fluid samples from ankylosing spondylitis patients. Disease-linked clones were reported to be significantly enriched there.

V shed 2 bases and J shed 10 bases, with 11 bases lying between them. The CDR3 is 13 residues long. Germline loops: CDR1 MNHEY, CDR2 SVGAGI. At least ten counts were recorded for this clonotype. Its specificity is unknown. TCRdb reprocessed the 5' RACE reads with MiXCR, giving one entry per CDR3 protein. The table shows 85,000 to 100,000 distinct CDR3 sequences, with 7.5% to 9% occurring only once. Sequenced: blood, either unsorted or a sorted T cell fraction (not recorded which). This rearrangement joins TRBV6-5 to TRBJ1-4; weak D call: TRBD1 (5 bases). This TCR was recovered from a male donor with ankylosing spondylitis or in good health (not recorded which). The CDR3 region is CASSYGGWGKLFF. The CDR3 coding sequence is TGTGCCAGCAGTTACGGGGGTTGGGGAAAACTGTTTTTT.